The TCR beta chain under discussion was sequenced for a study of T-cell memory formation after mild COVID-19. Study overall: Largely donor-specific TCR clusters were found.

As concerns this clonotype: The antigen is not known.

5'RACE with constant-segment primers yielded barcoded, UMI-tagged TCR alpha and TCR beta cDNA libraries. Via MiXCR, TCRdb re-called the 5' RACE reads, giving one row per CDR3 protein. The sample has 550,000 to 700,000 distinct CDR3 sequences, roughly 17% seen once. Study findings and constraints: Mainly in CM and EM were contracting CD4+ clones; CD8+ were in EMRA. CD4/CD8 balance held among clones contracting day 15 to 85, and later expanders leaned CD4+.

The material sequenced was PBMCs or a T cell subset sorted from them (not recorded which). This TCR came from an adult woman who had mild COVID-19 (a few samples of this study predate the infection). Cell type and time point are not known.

The CDR3 sequence is CASSHDRNTGELFF. The DNA for the CDR3 is TGCGCCAGCAGCCACGACAGGAACACCGGGGAGCTGTTTTTT. J is TRBJ2-2 and V is TRBV4-1; D possibly corresponds to TRBD1 (5 bases). This CDR3 has 14 residues. Trimming removed 3 bases at V and 1 base at J, with 6 bases between. Per germline, CDR1 MGHRA and CDR2 YSYEKL.